This TCR beta chain was sequenced in a study of T cell responses to AZD1222 COVID-19 vaccine. Regarding the study as a whole: It should be noted that donors were predominantly white British and more often female, and clonal diversity was possibly underestimated. Nearly half of unique spike-specific TCRs reportedly avoided B.1.351 and B.1.1.7 mutated regions. The span of vaccine-associated CD4 TCRs extended across spike, with dominance at 160-218 and 743-854. Sampling captured repertoires only after the peak T cell response.

There are a few counts of this clone. Its antigen is unidentified. V was cut by 2 bases and J by 2 bases, with 10 bases left in between. CDR3 size: 15 residues. The germline CDR1 and CDR2 sequences are MDHEN and SYDVKM. TCRdb's table, derived via immunoSEQ multiplex PCR, lists solely in-frame clones and lacks some. Here the sample spans roughly 120,000 clones, around 90% being singletons. The clonotype was recovered from an adult who received the AZD1222 COVID-19 vaccine. This sequence joins TRBV28 and TRBJ1-5; D uncertain. Sequenced here: peripheral blood, sampled 28 days after the second AZD1222 dose. As DNA, the CDR3 is TGTGCCAGCAGTTTAGCGGCTGGCGGCAATCAGCCCCAGCATTTT. As protein: CASSLAAGGNQPQHF.